This TCR beta chain was recovered during a study of naive and memory T cell subsets. Two oligonucleotides, mixed equimolar, formed the beta constant-region primer covering TRBC1 and TRBC2. The ligated cDNA underwent four PCR rounds using SP2 and nested alpha and beta constant-region primers. TCRdb re-called the UMI-ligation and nested PCR reads with MiXCR, one entry per CDR3 protein. The data show roughly 83,000 distinct CDR3 sequences, about 11% seen once. Whole-study results and caveats: A few larger clonotypes appeared in naive repertoires, especially CD8, possibly memory cells re-expressing CD45RA. Over 95% of naive TCR sequences appeared only once after error correction, unlike memory subsets. There was no ground truth to check naive and memory subset results.

CD4+ T cell IFNgamma after overnight CMV lysate exposure gave donor CMV status. Cells stained for CD3, CD4, CD8, CD45RA, CD27 and viability were sorted into four CD45RA/CD27 subsets. Regarding this clonotype: Its antigen is undetermined.

Germline V gene data show CDR1 as SEHNR and CDR2 as FQNEAQ (reference sequence). J gave up 1 base and V 8 bases, and 3 bases lay outside the gene matches. The CDR3 has 13 amino acids. The specimen sequenced was naive CD4+ T cells from blood. The source is a human donor in good health. The chain recombines TRBV7-9 with TRBJ2-3; the match to TRBD1 covers 7 bases. The CDR3 DNA reads TGTGCCAGCGGCGGACAGGGCACAGATACGCAGTATTTT. Residues: CASGGQGTDTQYF.